The table lists the clone carrying this T cell receptor beta chain with a few counts. Antigen unknown. Rearranged V-D-J TRB sequences were amplified with a mixed TRB-A/B primer pool. TCRdb reprocessed the multiplex PCR reads with MiXCR, giving one entry per CDR3 protein. Here the sample spans 10,000 to 11,000 distinct CDR3 sequences, 40% to 45% being singletons. The data stem from a study of T cell repertoires in aging, cancer and after chemotherapy. Trimming took 2 bases from V and 8 from J, leaving 13 bases between them. CDR1 is SGHDT and CDR2 is YYEEEE in the germline V gene. CDR3 length: 13 amino acids. Study observations and caveats: Compared with age-matched healthy donors, untreated hematological or solid cancer patients showed higher blood TCR clonality. No conclusions about immunological memory after chemotherapy can be drawn from the repertoire data. In healthy donors, age-related TCR diversity loss mainly reflected lost richness.

TCR beta rearrangements were amplified from peripheral blood genomic DNA. This sequence originates from a human donor in good health. The sample consisted of blood. V usage is TRBV5-6 and J usage is TRBJ1-2, with D maybe TRBD1 (6 bases). CDR3 residues: CASSLQGIGGYTF. The CDR3, as DNA: TGTGCCAGCAGCTTACAGGGAATTGGAGGCTACACCTTC.